The present T cell receptor (beta chain) was sequenced within a study of sequential checkpoint blockade in melanoma (dated by TCRdb to between 2018 and 2021). For the study in its entirety: In a 1:1 randomization, patients received either first-line nivolumab then ipilimumab (arm A) or ipilimumab then nivolumab (arm B). Maintenance nivolumab came after each of the two trial sequences. DNA from 75 to 100 melanoma tumor samples collected before treatment underwent TCRbeta immunosequencing. Roughly 20 patients had matched tumor biopsies taken before treatment and at week 13, after single-agent nivolumab (arm A) or ipilimumab (arm B). About 83% of the matched pre- and post-treatment tumor biopsy pairs came from the same lesion.

This clone was seen a handful of times. The target of this receptor is not known. No much larger clone is present one base from it, and per-base qualities are unavailable. Explained via the paper, the treatment or condition label denotes: randomized to nivolumab then ipilimumab (arm A) or the reverse (arm B). None of the trial patients had been given prior DNA-damaging chemotherapy. Samples came from patients with melanoma in CheckMate 064, a randomized, open-label phase II trial of sequential checkpoint blockade. Genomic DNA from formalin-fixed paraffin-embedded (FFPE) tissue samples served as the input for tumor TCR sequencing. Broader findings and caveats from the paper: Within-arm analyses of tumor T-cell fraction were constrained by small sample sizes and reduced statistical power. Patients with increases in tumor T-cell fraction and clonality by week 13 were approximately 30 times more likely to achieve clinical benefit. Tumor T-cell fraction and clonality were found to correlate with PD-L1 staining and CD8+ T-cell counts but not with mutational load. In the nivolumab-first arm (arm A), pretreatment tumor TIL clonality was associated with response (P = .04). The model for predicting response that combines TCR metrics with mutation burden needs to be validated in larger, independent patient cohorts.

The immunoSEQ Assay was used to immunosequence TCRbeta CDR3 regions from genomic DNA. Before high-throughput sequencing, genomic DNA was amplified using bias-controlled multiplex PCR. As for the authors' bioinformatics: To quantify the absolute abundance of each unique TCRbeta CDR3 region, the sequences were collapsed and filtered. Clonality, defined as 1 minus Pielou's evenness, was calculated using productive rearrangements only. Tumor T-cell fraction was calculated by normalizing TCRbeta template counts to the amount of usable DNA, which was estimated from several housekeeping genes. Clones with significantly greater frequencies in on-treatment versus baseline samples were identified using a previously published method. What TCRdb holds here is the immuneACCESS table cut down to in-frame rearrangements. Part of the clones is not present; checked against another copy, under half of the missing clones reflect an unresolved V gene, and the others are unexplained. D and trimming were read from the DNA, whereas the V and J calls and clone size are those reported in that table. The sample profile shows about 6,100 clones; roughly a quarter of them were found once. 9.8% of the sample rests with the top ten.

The CDR3 runs 18 amino acids, cysteine and phenylalanine included. This entry keeps only the CDR3 DNA: 54 bases, framed from base 1. CDR1 and CDR2, looked up from the germline V gene, are SGHNT and YENEEA. The V and J ends are trimmed by 5 bases and 0 bases, leaving 17 bases between them. The rearrangement joined TRBV11-3 to TRBJ2-6; possibly the D gene is TRBD1, per 6 matching bases. This receptor was obtained from a human donor with melanoma. Sequenced material: tumor tissue (inferred from file names), taken from a patient given nivolumab and ipilimumab in sequence. The CDR3 protein sequence reads: CASSPGAGDSSGANVLTF. In nucleotide form, the sequence is TGTGCCAGCAGCCCAGGGGCCGGAGATAGCTCTGGGGCCAACGTCCTGACTTTC.